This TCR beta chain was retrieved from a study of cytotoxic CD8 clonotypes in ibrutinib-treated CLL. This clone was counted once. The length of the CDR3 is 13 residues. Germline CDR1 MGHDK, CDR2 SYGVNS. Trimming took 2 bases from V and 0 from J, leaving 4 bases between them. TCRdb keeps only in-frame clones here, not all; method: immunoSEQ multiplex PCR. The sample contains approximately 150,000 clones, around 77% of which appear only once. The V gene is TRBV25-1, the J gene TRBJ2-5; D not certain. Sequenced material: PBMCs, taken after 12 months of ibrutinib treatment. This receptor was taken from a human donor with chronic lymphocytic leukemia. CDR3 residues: CASSETNQETQYF. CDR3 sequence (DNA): TGTGCCAGCAGTGAAACAAACCAAGAGACCCAGTACTTC.